The T cell receptor (beta chain) under discussion was sequenced for a study of cytomegalovirus exposure and HLA in healthy donors. Study background: In a previous analysis, nearly 120 million unique TCR beta sequences were found from 150 million to 200 million T cells. Most genotyped donors, around 78% of more than 300, had Caucasian-associated genetic ancestry.

V lost 7 bases and J 4 bases, leaving 14 bases between the germline ends. This CDR3 is 14 amino acids long. In germline, CDR1 is MDHEN, CDR2 SYDVKM. PCR employed 60 Vbeta and 13 Jbeta primers. Using immunoSEQ multiplex PCR, the repertoire was profiled, and TCRdb retains in-frame clones only, with some absent. The data hold about 140,000 clones, with roughly 82% observed a single time. With regard to this clone: The antigen is undetermined.

Whole-study findings and limits: One variant, a missense change in DCLRE1C, was linked in a later analysis to TCR beta V- and J-gene trimming. A prior analysis recorded that most TCR beta V segments were productive about 90% or about 30% of the time.

The sequence was obtained from a man aged 30 to 39 in good health and CMV-seronegative. Material for sequencing was PBMCs. The chain is built from TRBV28 and TRBJ1-5, with D unresolved. CDR3 amino acids: CASTFGLLNQPQHF. The CDR3 nucleotides are TGTGCCAGCACCTTTGGACTCCTGAATCAGCCCCAGCATTTT.